What follows are 26 T cell receptor beta chains derived from one specimen sequenced in a study of control samples from healthy donors and cancer patients. Assay used: immunoSEQ multiplex PCR; TCRdb lists only in-frame clones, some missing. The sample holds some 76,000 clones, around 86% seen once. Specimen: PBMCs. These receptor sequences come from a woman in her forties or fifties with colorectal cancer.

The chain employs TRBV2 and TRBJ2-5, with a possible D match to TRBD2 (7 bases). The CDR3 runs 15 residues. V was trimmed by 2 bases and J by 1 base, leaving 11 bases between them. The germline gives CDR1 SNHLY, CDR2 FYNNEI. CDR3 in amino acids: CASSEQGGAQETQYF. The DNA of the CDR3 is TGTGCCAGCAGTGAACAAGGGGGGGCCCAAGAGACCCAGTACTTC.

The chain couples TRBV5-5 to TRBJ1-2, with TRBD1 matching over 8 bases. CDR1 SGHKS and CDR2 YYEKEE come from the germline V gene (reference sequence). CDR3 size: 14 residues. The V gene end was trimmed by 0 bases and the J gene end by 6 bases; junction bases not matched to a gene: 4. Here the CDR3 DNA reads TGTGCCAGCAGCTTGGGACAGGGGAATCATGGCTACACCTTC. It codes for CASSLGQGNHGYTF.

The chain joins TRBV18 to TRBJ2-2; 8 bases align to TRBD2. J lost 1 base, V lost 3 bases, and 4 bases had no gene match. CDR3 length: 16 residues. Looked up from germline, CDR1 is KGHSH and CDR2 is LQKENI. The CDR3 region has the DNA TGTGCCAGCTCACCGGGGAGCGGGAGGAACACCGGGGAGCTGTTTTTT. Its protein product is CASSPGSGRNTGELFF.

The CDR3 nucleotides are TGTGCTAGTGGTTTGAACGGTGAAGCTTTCTTT. It is translated as CASGLNGEAFF. The J gene is TRBJ1-1, the V gene TRBV12-5; D uncertain. The germline V gene encodes CDR1 LGHNT and CDR2 FRNRAP. Trimming took 2 bases from V and 7 from J, leaving 5 bases between them. The length of the CDR3 is 11 residues.

V is TRBV5-1 and J is TRBJ1-1; maybe TRBD1 (5 bases). Trimming cost V 0 bases and J 8 bases, with 14 bases left between them. This CDR3 is built from 14 residues. The germline V gene has CDR1 SGHRS and CDR2 YFSETQ. The CDR3 nucleotides are TGCGCCAGCAGCTTGGACCCAGGGTGGGGGGAAGCTTTCTTT. It translates to CASSLDPGWGEAFF.

The chain joins TRBV4-1 to TRBJ2-2; D ambiguous. CDR3 length equals 15 residues. Germline values: CDR1 MGHRA, CDR2 YSYEKL. V lost 4 bases and J lost 2, with 11 bases in between. This CDR3 reads CASSPRVLNTGELFF. CDR3 DNA sequence: TGCGCCAGCAGCCCCCGGGTCCTAAACACCGGGGAGCTGTTTTTT.

The CDR3 sequence is CASSPISGRGTF. For the CDR3, the DNA is TGTGCCAGCAGCCCCATCTCGGGGCGCGGCACCTTC. The rearrangement joins TRBV7-2 to TRBJ1-2, with D possibly matching TRBD1 (5 bases). CDR1 is SGHTA and CDR2 is FQGNSA in the germline V gene. V was cut by 5 bases and J by 13 bases, with 17 bases left in between. There are 12 residues in the CDR3.

This rearrangement joins TRBV2 to TRBJ2-1; D is possibly TRBD1 (5 bases). Trimming removed 7 bases from V and 4 bases from J, with 11 bases in between. The CDR3 runs 13 residues. Looked up from germline, CDR1 is SNHLY and CDR2 is FYNNEI. CDR3 loop: CASKNRQYNEQFF. DNA for the CDR3: TGTGCCAGCAAGAACCGACAGTACAATGAGCAGTTCTTC.

This clone was seen just once. This rearrangement joins TRBV2 to TRBJ1-3; D call uncertain. CDR1 and CDR2 from the germline V gene are SNHLY and FYNNEI. CDR3 length equals 17 residues. Trimming removed 2 bases at V and 0 bases at J, with 14 bases between. The CDR3 loop is CASSEIAVAGSGNTIYF. CDR3 coding DNA: TGTGCCAGCAGTGAAATAGCCGTCGCCGGCTCTGGAAACACCATATATTTT.

CDR3 DNA sequence: TGCGCCAGCAGCTTGGAACCGCTGGCCTATGGCTACACCTTC. As protein: CASSLEPLAYGYTF. V is TRBV5-1 and J is TRBJ1-2; D call uncertain. CDR1 and CDR2 (germline): SGHRS, YFSETQ. CDR3 size: 14 residues. V was clipped by 0 bases and J by 4 bases, with 10 bases between them.

The gene calls are TRBV9 and TRBJ1-4; 8 positions match TRBD1. The CDR3 extends over 17 amino acids. CDR1 is SGDLS, CDR2 YYNGEE, per germline. V trimming: 2 bases; J trimming: 2 bases; junction bases outside the gene matches: 8. CDR3 nucleotide sequence: TGTGCCAGCAGCGTCCTACCAGGGGGCGTCACTAATGAAAAACTGTTTTTT. It specifies CASSVLPGGVTNEKLFF.

The CDR3 here is CASSLQGDYGYTF. CDR3 bases: TGTGCCAGCAGCTTACAAGGAGACTATGGCTACACCTTC. V is TRBV7-9 and J is TRBJ1-2, with D unclear. Trimming pared 2 bases from V and 3 bases from J, leaving 7 bases between. The CDR3 spans 13 residues. The germline CDR1 and CDR2 sequences are SEHNR and FQNEAQ (reference sequence).

The CDR3: CASSSTVATNEKLFF. The CDR3 DNA sequence: TGTGCCAGCAGTTCTACAGTCGCAACTAATGAAAAACTGTTTTTT. The chain carries TRBV6-2 or TRBV6-3 and TRBJ1-4; unclear D gene. The CDR3 contains 15 residues. Trimming shortened V by 4 bases and J by 0 bases, and 9 bases separated the two germline ends. Germline loops: CDR1 MNHEY, CDR2 SVGEGT.

V usage is TRBV15 and J usage is TRBJ2-3, with D possibly being TRBD2 (6 bases). The germline gives CDR1 LNHNV, CDR2 YYDKDF (reference sequence). Deletions cut 0 bases from V and 3 bases from J, with 7 bases between. This CDR3 has 14 residues. The CDR3 loop is CATSRDRGTDTQYF. CDR3 bases: TGTGCCACCAGCAGAGATCGGGGGACAGATACGCAGTATTTT.

CDR3 bases: TGTGCCAGCAGTTACTCTAGTCGGGGCACCTACGAGCAGTACGTC. Protein product: CASSYSSRGTYEQYV. The V gene is TRBV6-2 or TRBV6-3, the J gene TRBJ2-7; D is possibly TRBD1 or TRBD2 (5 bases each). The CDR3 consists of 15 residues. V lost 0 bases to trimming and J lost 2 bases, with 11 bases between them. CDR1 MNHEY and CDR2 SVGEGT come from the germline V gene.

The V call is TRBV19, the J call TRBJ1-1; 10 bases agree with TRBD1. Trimming at V came to 7 bases and at J to 5 bases, leaving 16 bases not matched to a gene. CDR1 is LNHDA and CDR2 is SQIVND in the germline V gene (reference sequence). The length of the CDR3 is 17 residues. In DNA, the CDR3 is TGTGCCAGTACCCCCGGCTGGACAGGGGGGATCGGTACTGAAGCTTTCTTT. Amino acid sequence: CASTPGWTGGIGTEAFF.

The rearrangement uses TRBV30 and TRBJ2-1; tentatively, D is TRBD2 (6 bases). In germline, CDR1 is GTSNPN, CDR2 SVGIG (reference sequence). V lost 8 bases and J lost 7, with 15 bases in between. This CDR3 has 12 residues. CDR3 DNA sequence: TGTGCCCTAACCCCTCGGGGGAATGAGCAGTTCTTC. Residues: CALTPRGNEQFF.

V and J are TRBV4-2 and TRBJ2-2; 10 bases line up with TRBD2. From germline, CDR1 is LGHNA and CDR2 YNFKEQ. The trim removed 0 bases at V and 1 base at J, leaving 2 bases unmatched. There are 17 residues in the CDR3. The CDR3 region has the DNA TGTGCCAGCAGCCAAGAATCTAGCGGGGGGAACACCGGGGAGCTGTTTTTT. This encodes CASSQESSGGNTGELFF.

V and J are TRBV6-5 and TRBJ1-6, with no clear D. Trimming removed 0 bases from V and 7 bases from J, with 13 bases in between. This CDR3 has 16 residues. Germline V CDR1 and CDR2: MNHEY, SVGAGI. The CDR3 coding sequence is TGTGCCAGCAGTTACTCGCGGTGGGCGGGGAATTCACCCCTCCACTTT. Amino acid sequence: CASSYSRWAGNSPLHF.

This chain joins TRBV19 and TRBJ1-1; D is uncertain. Deletions cut 4 bases from V and 2 bases from J, with 11 bases between. The germline V gene has CDR1 LNHDA and CDR2 SQIVND (reference sequence). CDR3 size: 14 residues. The DNA of the CDR3 is TGTGCCAGTAGTACTCCTGGGCCCAACACTGAAGCTTTCTTT. It is translated as CASSTPGPNTEAFF.

This chain connects TRBV19 to TRBJ2-5; 9 bases line up with TRBD1. This CDR3 contains 14 residues. Trimming took 9 bases from V and 5 from J; bases not matched to a gene: 10. Germline CDR1 is LNHDA and CDR2 is SQIVND (reference sequence). The CDR3 nucleotides read TGTGCCAGCCGGCCGGGACAGGGTATGGAGACCCAGTACTTC. This encodes CASRPGQGMETQYF.

The chain couples TRBV12-3 or TRBV12-4 to TRBJ2-2, with D hard to call. Trimming left V 3 bases short and J 2 bases short, with 1 base between. This CDR3 region has 12 residues. The chain's CDR3 is CASSFNTGELFF. The CDR3 DNA is TGTGCCAGCAGTTTTAACACCGGGGAGCTGTTTTTT.

The gene calls are TRBV7-2 and TRBJ2-1; D possibly corresponds to TRBD1 (6 bases). Trimming pared 4 bases from V and 6 bases from J, leaving 19 bases between. CDR1 is SGHTA, CDR2 FQGNSA, per germline. This CDR3 is 16 amino acids long. CDR3 sequence: CASSSRGQLRGNEQFF. The DNA for the CDR3 is TGTGCCAGCAGCTCACGTGGACAGCTTCGGGGCAATGAGCAGTTCTTC.

This clone occurred a few times. The rearrangement links TRBV7-9 to TRBJ1-6, with no clear D. The CDR3 runs 12 residues. Germline-derived CDR1 and CDR2 are SEHNR and FQNEAQ (reference sequence). V gave up 11 bases and J gave up 8 bases, with 13 bases separating them. This CDR3 is CASSREDSPLHF. In DNA, the CDR3 is TGTGCCTCCTCGAGAGAGGATTCACCCCTCCACTTT.

The V gene is TRBV9, the J gene TRBJ1-3; D not certain. V was pared by 0 bases and J by 0 bases, with 10 bases between. This CDR3 is built from 16 residues. The germline V gene encodes CDR1 SGDLS and CDR2 YYNGEE. CDR3 in DNA: TGTGCCAGCAGCGTAGGAGGGCCGTACTCTGGAAACACCATATATTTT. Translated: CASSVGGPYSGNTIYF.

V gene TRBV5-4 combines with J gene TRBJ1-2; maybe TRBD1 (5 bases). The CDR3 has 12 amino acids. V was clipped by 3 bases and J by 7 bases, with 10 bases between them. Looked up from germline, CDR1 is SGHNT and CDR2 is YYREEE (reference sequence). The CDR3 reads CASSWDEGGYTF. The DNA for the CDR3 is TGTGCCAGCAGCTGGGACGAAGGTGGCTACACCTTC.